The 13 T cell receptor beta chains below come from one sample, sequenced in a study of cytomegalovirus exposure and HLA in healthy donors. This table comes from immunoSEQ multiplex PCR, and its TCRdb copy is limited to in-frame clones, with some not included. The sample has roughly 60,000 clones; 90% to 95% are singletons. The sequenced material came from PBMCs. These receptors all come from a woman between 18 and 30 years old in good health and CMV-seropositive.

V usage is TRBV7-8 and J usage is TRBJ1-5; no clear D. Per germline, CDR1 SGHVS and CDR2 FQNEAQ. With 0 bases removed from V and 4 bases from J, the gap between germline ends came to 4 bases. There are 13 residues in the CDR3. CDR3 residues: CASSLAKNQPQHF. CDR3 nucleotide sequence: TGTGCCAGCAGCTTAGCCAAAAATCAGCCCCAGCATTTT. The whole variable domain, remainder taken from reference TRBV7-8 and TRBJ1-5, is GAGVSQSPRYKVAKRGQDVALRCDPISGHVSLFWYQQALGQGPEFLTYFQNEAQLDKSGLPSDRFFAERPEGSVSTLKIQRTQQEDSAVYLCASSLAKNQPQHFGDGTRLSIL.

This clone is a singleton in its sample. This chain uses TRBV6-4 with TRBJ2-1; 7 bases are shared with TRBD1. In germline, CDR1 is MRHNA, CDR2 SNTAGT. The CDR3 extends over 13 amino acids. The V gene end was trimmed by 3 bases and the J gene end by 6 bases; junction bases not matched to a gene: 2. The CDR3 loop is CASSDGTVNEQFF. The CDR3 DNA sequence: TGTGCCAGCAGTGATGGGACAGTCAATGAGCAGTTCTTC.

J is TRBJ2-5 and V is TRBV5-3; D is ambiguous. TRBV5-3 is marked as an open reading frame, function uncertain. The CDR3 sequence is 16 residues long. With 1 base removed from V and 1 base from J, the gap between germline ends came to 14 bases. The CDR3 DNA reads TGTGCCAGAAGCTTGTGGGCCTCGTGGCGCCAAGAGACCCAGTACTTC. Its translation is CARSLWASWRQETQYF.

V gene TRBV9 combines with J gene TRBJ2-3; D gene uncertain. The germline V and J ends were trimmed by 3 bases and 4 bases, with 15 bases remaining between them. CDR3 length equals 15 residues. In germline, CDR1 is SGDLS, CDR2 YYNGEE. Here the CDR3 DNA reads TGTGCCAGCAGCGCAACCCGCCAGGTTGCAGATACGCAGTATTTT. Protein sequence: CASSATRQVADTQYF.

Here the CDR3 reads CSVRLAGGETQYF. CDR3 sequence (DNA): TGCAGCGTCCGACTAGCGGGAGGAGAGACCCAGTACTTC. V is TRBV29-1 and J is TRBJ2-5, with 13 nucleotides matching TRBD2. V lost 6 bases to trimming and J lost 4 bases; unmatched junction nucleotides: 2. Germline V gene lookup returns CDR1 SQVTM and CDR2 ANQGSEA. This CDR3 has 13 amino acids.

This chain links TRBV15 with TRBJ2-7, with 7 bases fitting TRBD1. Germline CDR1 is LNHNV and CDR2 is YYDKDF (reference sequence). The length of the CDR3 is 16 residues. The trim removed 3 bases at V and 3 bases at J, leaving 11 bases unmatched. CDR3: CATSRVGARGIYEQYF. The CDR3 DNA is TGTGCCACCAGCAGGGTGGGGGCCAGGGGGATCTACGAGCAGTACTTC.

The rearrangement joins TRBV28 to TRBJ2-7, with 10 bases identical to TRBD2. The germline CDR1 and CDR2 sequences are MDHEN and SYDVKM. This CDR3 is built from 15 residues. Trimming removed 5 bases from V and 3 bases from J; junction bases left unmatched: 7. The CDR3 spells CASSNSTSGDYEQYF. DNA for the CDR3: TGTGCCAGCAGTAACTCTACTAGCGGGGACTACGAGCAGTACTTC.

The chain employs TRBV5-6 and TRBJ2-1; the D gene is possibly TRBD1 (6 bases). V was shortened by 0 bases and J by 4 bases, with 17 bases between the two germline ends. The CDR3 is 17 amino acids. Germline CDR1 SGHDT, CDR2 YYEEEE. DNA of the CDR3: TGTGCCAGCAGCTTGGGGGGAACCGGGACAACTTACAATGAGCAGTTCTTC. It yields the protein CASSLGGTGTTYNEQFF. The entire variable domain, with the rest obtained from reference TRBV5-6 and TRBJ2-1, is as follows: DAGVTQSPTHLIKTRGQQVTLRCSPKSGHDTVSWYQQALGQGPQFIFQYYEEEERQRGNFPDRFSGHQFPNYSSELNVNALLLGDSALYLCASSLGGTGTTYNEQFFGPGTRLTVL.

J is TRBJ2-3 and V is TRBV7-2; the D gene is possibly TRBD1 (5 bases). Trimming took 1 base from V and 5 from J, leaving 13 bases between them. This CDR3 has 15 residues. CDR1 is SGHTA and CDR2 is FQGNSA in the germline V gene. DNA of the CDR3: TGTGCCAGCAGCTTAGTGTCAGGGTCGGGAGATACGCAGTATTTT. Amino acids: CASSLVSGSGDTQYF.

The V and J genes are TRBV9 and TRBJ2-1, with 11 positions matching TRBD2. CDR3 length equals 15 residues. Germline V gene data show CDR1 as SGDLS and CDR2 as YYNGEE. V gave up 2 bases and J gave up 5 bases; unmatched junction bases: 3. In DNA form, the CDR3 reads TGTGCCAGCAGCGTTACTAGCGGGAGCAACAATGAGCAGTTCTTC. Protein sequence: CASSVTSGSNNEQFF.

With respect to this clone: An end of the junction does not agree with germline; a read error may underlie this. The CDR3 DNA follows: TGTGCCAGCAGTTCTCAGAGCGGGAGCTTCTCCCACGAGCAGTACTTC. Protein: CASSSQSGSFSHEQYF. The V call is TRBV27, the J call TRBJ2-7, with 8 bases that match TRBD2. Germline CDR1 and CDR2: MNHEY and SMNVEV (reference sequence). The CDR3 sequence is 16 residues long.

V is TRBV6-6 and J is TRBJ2-7; TRBD2 is a possible D gene (5 bases). Trimming removed 0 bases at V and 7 bases at J, with 7 bases between. Germline lookup yields CDR1 MNHNY and CDR2 SVGAGI (reference sequence). CDR3 size: 12 residues. This chain's CDR3 is CASSYSPGEQYF. CDR3 nucleotides: TGTGCCAGCAGTTACTCGCCGGGGGAGCAGTACTTC.

The chain uses TRBV27 and TRBJ2-3; TRBD2 might be the D (6 bases). Trimming took off 3 bases at V and 5 bases at J, with 12 bases between the two ends. The V gene's germline CDR1 is MNHEY and CDR2 SMNVEV (reference sequence). The CDR3 spans 14 residues. The CDR3 coding sequence is TGTGCCAGCAGTTTTGGGGGGACGGGAGATACGCAGTATTTT. This encodes CASSFGGTGDTQYF.